The rows below give T cell receptor beta chains drawn from one sample of a study of shared clonotypes between healthy human individuals. The assay was immunoSEQ multiplex PCR, and TCRdb's table has in-frame clones only and misses some. The table shows more than 550,000 clones, with roughly 87% occurring only once. The source material was memory CD8+ T cells from PBMCs. These receptors came from a man younger than 30 in good health. Some clones in this sample may be carry-over from other donors' samples. Both conserved end residues are part of each CDR3. D genes are given only for firm matches. Clone size is not always given. Where it is, it says once, few, many or a class for expanded clones.

abundance,d_gene,j_gene,v_gene,CDR3aa,CDR3nt
.,.,TRBJ2-5,TRBV5-1,CASSLGRIQETQYF,TGCGCCAGCAGCCTGGGACGGATCCAAGAGACCCAGTACTTC
.,TRBD1,TRBJ2-7,TRBV18,CASSRDRISYEQYF,TGTGCCAGCTCACGGGACAGAATCTCCTACGAGCAGTACTTC
.,.,TRBJ2-2,TRBV7-6,CASSLPSASVNTGELFF,TGTGCCAGCAGCTTACCATCGGCTAGCGTAAACACCGGGGAGCTGTTTTTT
.,TRBD2,TRBJ2-2,TRBV2,CASSVFSREGTGELFF,TGTGCCAGCAGTGTCTTCTCGCGGGAGGGGACCGGGGAGCTGTTTTTT
.,.,TRBJ2-5,TRBV11-2,CASSLAVRGATRETQYF,TGTGCCAGCAGCTTAGCCGTCCGGGGGGCGACTAGAGAGACCCAGTACTTC
few,TRBD2,TRBJ2-7,TRBV7-3,CASSLSGGRAYEQYF,TGTGCCAGCAGCTTATCAGGCGGGAGGGCCTACGAGCAGTACTTC
.,.,TRBJ2-1,TRBV9,CASSDSPSRRRSNEQFF,TGTGCCAGCAGCGATAGCCCCTCCCGACGGAGGTCCAATGAGCAGTTCTTC
.,.,TRBJ1-1,TRBV29-1,CSVEGPVNTEAFF,TGCAGCGTTGAGGGGCCCGTGAACACTGAAGCTTTCTTT
.,.,TRBJ2-1,TRBV5-1,CASSLLGAPGPRVKQFF,TGCGCCAGCAGCTTGTTGGGGGCACCGGGACCCCGGGTAAAGCAGTTCTTC
few,.,TRBJ2-1,TRBV2,CASSGSVEAYNEQFF,TGTGCCAGCAGTGGAAGCGTGGAGGCCTACAATGAGCAGTTCTTC
.,TRBD2,TRBJ2-7,TRBV11-2,CASSLDLTSGSPYEQYF,TGTGCCAGCAGCTTAGATCTAACTAGCGGGAGCCCCTACGAGCAGTACTTC
.,TRBD2,TRBJ2-5,TRBV4-1,CASSQVGTSGWQETQYF,TGCGCCAGCAGCCAAGTTGGGACTAGCGGGTGGCAAGAGACCCAGTACTTC
.,TRBD2,TRBJ2-7,TRBV15,CATSLGLAGSYEQYF,TGTGCCACCAGCCTAGGACTAGCGGGCTCCTACGAGCAGTACTTC
.,TRBD1,TRBJ2-5,TRBV27,CASSPTGTGAIETQYF,TGTGCCAGCAGTCCCACCGGGACAGGGGCCATAGAGACCCAGTACTTC
.,.,TRBJ2-3,TRBV9,CASSEGTDTQYF,TGTGCCAGCAGCGAAGGTACTGATACGCAGTATTTT
.,.,TRBJ2-7,TRBV30,CAWGKSLYSYEQYF,TGTGCCTGGGGGAAAAGTCTATACTCCTACGAGCAGTACTTC
.,.,TRBJ2-3,TRBV19,CASSSLSGQTDTQYF,TGTGCCAGTAGTTCACTGTCAGGGCAAACAGATACGCAGTATTTT
.,.,TRBJ1-4,TRBV5-5,CASSLGREGEKLFF,TGTGCCAGCAGCTTGGGCAGGGAGGGTGAAAAACTGTTTTTT
.,TRBD1,TRBJ1-1,TRBV7-9,CASSWDSSTEAFF,TGTGCCAGCAGCTGGGACAGCTCCACTGAAGCTTTCTTT
once,TRBD1,TRBJ2-6,TRBV28,CASRPRQGAGRLGANVLTF,TGTGCCAGCAGACCCCGACAGGGGGCGGGCCGTCTTGGGGCCAACGTCCTGACTTTC
.,.,TRBJ2-2,TRBV7-7,CASSSRTGELFF,TGTGCCAGCAGCTCAAGGACCGGGGAGCTGTTTTTT
.,.,TRBJ2-2,TRBV7-6,CASSPDRNTGELFF,TGTGCCAGCAGCCCCGACAGGAACACCGGGGAGCTGTTTTTT
.,TRBD2,TRBJ2-1,TRBV28,CASSSPGLAGGIYNEQFF,TGTGCCAGCAGTTCTCCGGGACTAGCGGGAGGTATCTACAATGAGCAGTTCTTC
.,.,TRBJ2-7,TRBV2,CAIGGVSYEQYF,TGTGCCATAGGGGGTGTGAGCTACGAGCAGTACTTC
.,.,TRBJ2-3,TRBV5-1,CASLGDTQYF,TGCGCCAGCTTGGGAGATACGCAGTATTTT
.,.,TRBJ2-3,TRBV12-5,CASGTLGGRASTDTQYF,TGTGCTAGTGGAACTTTAGGGGGACGGGCCAGCACAGATACGCAGTATTTT
few,.,TRBJ1-5,TRBV28,CASSLLSRAPQHF,TGTGCCAGCAGTTTATTGAGTCGGGCTCCCCAGCATTTT
.,.,TRBJ2-7,TRBV21-1,CASSKARQSYEQYF,TGTGCCAGCAGCAAAGCCCGGCAGTCCTACGAGCAGTACTTC
.,.,TRBJ2-5,TRBV4-2,CASSQDPGIGEQYF,TGTGCCAGCAGCCAAGACCCCGGGATCGGAGAGCAGTACTTC
once,.,TRBJ2-5,TRBV27,CASRQNWGEETQYF,TGTGCCAGCAGACAAAATTGGGGGGAAGAGACCCAGTACTTC
.,.,TRBJ1-5,TRBV6-5,CASKLAGANQPQHF,TGTGCCAGCAAATTAGCGGGGGCCAATCAGCCCCAGCATTTT
.,.,TRBJ2-1,TRBV27,CASFRRADSPYNEQFF,TGTGCCAGCTTTCGGCGGGCGGACTCCCCCTACAATGAGCAGTTCTTC
.,.,TRBJ2-7,TRBV7-8,CASSWEQGSYEQYF,TGTGCCAGCAGCTGGGAGCAGGGGAGCTACGAGCAGTACTTC
once,.,TRBJ2-7,TRBV28,CASSLNHWTGFKMYF,TGTGCCAGCAGTTTAAACCACTGGACCGGTTTTAAGATGTACTTC
.,.,TRBJ2-7,TRBV2,CAGTTAGRTYEQYF,TGTGCCGGGACAACCGCGGGACGGACCTACGAGCAGTACTTC
.,TRBD2,TRBJ2-1,TRBV29-1,CSASPLLAGPETPNEQFF,TGCAGCGCATCCCCCCTACTAGCGGGACCAGAAACCCCCAATGAGCAGTTCTTC
.,TRBD2,TRBJ2-7,TRBV27,CASSPLAGEHYEQYF,TGTGCCAGCAGTCCGCTAGCGGGAGAACACTACGAGCAGTACTTC
.,.,TRBJ2-3,TRBV29-1,CSVWPRSPPRPSTDTQYF,TGCAGCGTTTGGCCCAGGTCGCCGCCTCGCCCTAGCACAGATACGCAGTATTTT
.,.,TRBJ1-1,TRBV28,CASSLFFISPHTAEAFF,TGTGCCAGCAGTTTGTTCTTTATAAGTCCCCATACGGCTGAAGCTTTCTTT
.,TRBD1,TRBJ1-5,TRBV5-6,CASSLAGTAQPQHF,TGTGCCAGCAGCTTGGCCGGGACAGCTCAGCCCCAGCATTTT
.,TRBD1,TRBJ2-1,TRBV4-1,CASSQDRGFGTEAYNEQFF,TGCGCCAGCAGCCAAGATAGGGGCTTCGGGACAGAAGCGTACAATGAGCAGTTCTTC
.,.,TRBJ2-7,TRBV21-1,CASSKKCRGDSSYEQYF,TGTGCCAGCAGCAAAAAGTGCCGAGGGGACAGCTCCTACGAGCAGTACTTC
once,.,TRBJ2-7,TRBV20-1,CSTYEQYF,TGCAGTACCTACGAGCAGTACTTC
.,TRBD1,TRBJ1-2,TRBV27,CASSPVPYRGVNYGYTF,TGTGCCAGCAGTCCCGTACCATACAGGGGTGTTAACTATGGCTACACCTTC
.,.,TRBJ1-1,TRBV29-1,CSVGRGQPSLNTEAFF,TGCAGCGTTGGGCGGGGGCAGCCTTCCCTGAACACTGAAGCTTTCTTT
once,TRBD1,TRBJ1-5,TRBV19,CASSFRGLGQPQHF,TGTGCCAGTAGTTTCAGGGGGCTGGGTCAGCCCCAGCATTTT
.,.,TRBJ1-1,TRBV28,CASTGMNTEAFF,TGTGCCAGCACCGGGATGAACACTGAAGCTTTCTTT
.,.,TRBJ2-3,TRBV9,CASSLSGSDTQYF,TGTGCCAGCAGCCTCAGCGGGTCAGATACGCAGTATTTT
.,.,TRBJ1-4,TRBV4-1,CASSQGNNPTNEKLFF,TGCGCCAGCAGCCAAGGGAATAATCCAACTAATGAAAAACTGTTTTTT
.,TRBD1,TRBJ1-5,TRBV5-5,CASRGGTGTGQPQHF,TGTGCCAGCAGGGGCGGGACGGGGACAGGACAGCCCCAGCATTTT
.,.,TRBJ2-3,TRBV5-1,CASSLVGDGERGDTQYF,TGCGCCAGCAGCTTGGTGGGGGATGGGGAGAGAGGAGATACGCAGTATTTT
.,TRBD1,TRBJ2-7,TRBV11-2,CASSFDRGSYEQYF,TGTGCCAGCAGCTTTGACAGGGGGAGCTACGAGCAGTACTTC
.,TRBD2,TRBJ2-5,TRBV2,CASSETSGQETQYF,TGTGCCAGCAGTGAGACTAGCGGGCAAGAGACCCAGTACTTC